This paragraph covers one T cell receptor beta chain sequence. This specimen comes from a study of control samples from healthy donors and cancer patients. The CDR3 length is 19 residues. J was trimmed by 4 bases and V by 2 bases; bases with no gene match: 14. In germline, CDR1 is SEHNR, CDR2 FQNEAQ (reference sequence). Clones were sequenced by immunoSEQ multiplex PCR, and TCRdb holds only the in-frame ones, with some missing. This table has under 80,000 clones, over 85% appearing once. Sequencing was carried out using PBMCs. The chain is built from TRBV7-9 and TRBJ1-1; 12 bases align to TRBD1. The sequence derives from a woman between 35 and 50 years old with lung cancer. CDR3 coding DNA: TGTGCCAGCAGCTTAAGTAAACTAGGGGACAGGGGGCTTATCACTGAAGCTTTCTTT. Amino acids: CASSLSKLGDRGLITEAFF.